A single sample gave rise to the 28 T cell receptor beta chains below, sequenced in a study of CD8+ T cells in alopecia areata. After isolation, RNA underwent reverse transcription to generate cDNA as the sequencing template. Assay used: immunoSEQ multiplex PCR; TCRdb lists only in-frame clones, some missing. The repertoire holds about 180,000 clones, with over 50% as singletons. Sequenced material: CD4+ T cells sorted from blood, taken at week 0. Receptor source: a human donor with alopecia areata.

This clone was seen more than once but under ten times. J is TRBJ1-2 and V is TRBV7-2; D possibly corresponds to TRBD1 (6 bases). From germline, CDR1 is SGHTA and CDR2 FQGNSA. Trimming shortened V by 2 bases and J by 8 bases, and 21 bases separated the two germline ends. The CDR3 consists of 16 residues. CDR3 protein: CASSLRSTGRQGGYTF. The DNA of the CDR3 is TGTGCCAGCAGCTTACGTTCGACAGGCAGGCAGGGGGGCTACACCTTC.

J is TRBJ2-6 and V is TRBV6-1; D remains ambiguous. CDR1 is MNHNS and CDR2 is SASEGT in the germline V gene. The CDR3 loop spans 13 amino acids. With 8 bases removed from V and 0 bases from J, the gap between germline ends came to 5 bases. The DNA of the CDR3 is TGTGCCAGCCGCCTCTCTGGGGCCAACGTCCTGACTTTC. It yields the protein CASRLSGANVLTF.

The chain is built from TRBV30 and TRBJ1-6; unclear D gene. Deletions cut 0 bases from V and 10 bases from J, with 7 bases between. Per germline, CDR1 GTSNPN and CDR2 SVGIG (reference sequence). The CDR3 is 12 amino acids. CDR3 nucleotide sequence: TGTGCCTGGAGTGTTGAGGGCTCACCCCTCCACTTT. Translated: CAWSVEGSPLHF.

The J gene is TRBJ1-2, the V gene TRBV7-9, with D possibly matching TRBD1 (5 bases). The CDR3 runs to 13 residues. Between the trimmed V and J ends, which lost 5 bases and 5 bases, there was a span of 12 bases. CDR1 and CDR2 from the germline V gene are SEHNR and FQNEAQ (reference sequence). The CDR3, as DNA: TGTGCCAGCAGCCCCGACAGTCAATATGGCTACACCTTC. Translated: CASSPDSQYGYTF.

The chain uses TRBV6-5 and TRBJ1-5; TRBD1 might be the D (6 bases). Germline CDR1 and CDR2: MNHEY and SVGAGI. V was shortened by 0 bases and J by 6 bases, with 12 bases between the two germline ends. CDR3 length: 15 amino acids. CDR3 coding DNA: TGTGCCAGCAGTTACTCGAACAGGGAGGGTCAGCCCCAGCATTTT. Protein: CASSYSNREGQPQHF.

The chain carries TRBV5-1 and TRBJ2-7, with D possibly TRBD1 on 5 matching bases. The ends were cut back, 0 bases at V and 3 bases at J, with 13 bases in the middle. This CDR3 has 15 amino acids. Germline-derived CDR1 and CDR2 are SGHRS and YFSETQ. The CDR3 DNA is TGCGCCAGCAGCTTGGATGCAGGGCGGATCTACGAGCAGTACTTC. As protein: CASSLDAGRIYEQYF.

V and J are TRBV30 and TRBJ2-5; D perhaps matches TRBD2 (6 bases). The CDR3 loop spans 14 amino acids. Per germline, CDR1 GTSNPN and CDR2 SVGIG (reference sequence). The germline V and J ends were trimmed by 4 bases and 0 bases, with 12 bases remaining between them. Here the CDR3 reads CAWTAGLYQETQYF. DNA of the CDR3: TGTGCCTGGACGGCGGGGCTGTACCAAGAGACCCAGTACTTC.

This sequence joins TRBV5-1 and TRBJ2-6; D is perhaps TRBD2 (6 bases). The CDR3 extends over 18 amino acids. Trimming left V 3 bases short and J 2 bases short, with 18 bases between. The V gene's germline CDR1 is SGHRS and CDR2 YFSETQ. CDR3 nucleotides: TGCGCCAGCAGCTCAGAGCAGGGAAGGAGGGCTGGGGCCAACGTCCTGACTTTC. Translated, it gives CASSSEQGRRAGANVLTF.

This clone was seen only a few times. This rearrangement joins TRBV29-1 to TRBJ1-2; 8 bases are shared with TRBD1. There are 13 residues in the CDR3. With V trimmed by 3 bases and J by 7 bases, 7 bases remained unmatched. In germline, CDR1 is SQVTM, CDR2 ANQGSEA. CDR3 amino acids: CSVDPDRGGGYTF. The CDR3 nucleotides are TGCAGCGTTGATCCCGACAGGGGTGGTGGCTACACCTTC.

The CDR3 here is CASNGQVEGYTF. The CDR3 nucleotides are TGTGCCAGTAATGGACAGGTCGAGGGCTACACCTTC. V and J are TRBV19 and TRBJ1-2, with TRBD1 matching 7 bases. Germline V CDR1 and CDR2: LNHDA, SQIVND (reference sequence). CDR3 length equals 12 residues. Trimming removed 7 bases from V and 8 bases from J; junction bases left unmatched: 7.

V and J are TRBV9 and TRBJ2-3, with 8 bases lining up with TRBD1. The CDR3 is 14 amino acids. Trimming took 5 bases from V and 6 from J; bases not matched to a gene: 8. Germline CDR1 SGDLS, CDR2 YYNGEE. The CDR3, as DNA: TGTGCCAGCAGTTACGGACAGGGCAGGGATACGCAGTATTTT. Amino acid sequence: CASSYGQGRDTQYF.

This clone appeared a single time. The rearrangement joins TRBV6-5 to TRBJ2-7; the D is unclear. Germline lookup yields CDR1 MNHEY and CDR2 SVGAGI. V was clipped by 5 bases and J by 2 bases, with 13 bases between them. This CDR3 has 14 residues. CDR3: CASSGTSLTYEQYF. Written as DNA, the CDR3 is TGTGCCAGCAGTGGTACGAGCCTCACCTACGAGCAGTACTTC.

The rearrangement uses TRBV19 and TRBJ1-2, with TRBD1 matching 8 bases. Germline CDR1 and CDR2: LNHDA and SQIVND (reference sequence). The V and J ends lost 8 bases and 2 bases, in that order; junction bases with no gene match: 10. This CDR3 spans 15 amino acids. CDR3 in DNA: TGTGCCAGTTTTGACAGGGGATGGACGAACTATGGCTACACCTTC. Amino acids: CASFDRGWTNYGYTF.

The table lists this clone with a few counts. The genes are TRBV27 and TRBJ1-6; D may be TRBD1 (6 bases). Germline V gene sequence: CDR1 MNHEY, CDR2 SMNVEV (reference sequence). V was trimmed by 6 bases and J by 14 bases, leaving 17 bases between them. This CDR3 spans 13 amino acids. The CDR3 sequence: CASSPSGGRALHF. CDR3 bases: TGTGCCAGCAGCCCGTCGGGGGGGCGCGCCCTCCACTTT.

The chain carries TRBV27 and TRBJ2-3; 12 bases are shared with TRBD2. J lost 3 bases, V lost 6 bases, and 7 bases had no gene match. CDR1 and CDR2 from the germline V gene are MNHEY and SMNVEV (reference sequence). CDR3 length: 16 amino acids. The CDR3 is CASRPLGTSGTDTQYF. Here the CDR3 DNA reads TGTGCCAGCAGACCCCTCGGGACTAGCGGGACAGATACGCAGTATTTT.

This clone showed up just a few times. V and J are TRBV6-5 and TRBJ1-5, with D possibly matching TRBD1 (6 bases). Trimming removed 7 bases at V and 4 bases at J, with 11 bases between. The CDR3 is 13 residues long. From germline, CDR1 is MNHEY and CDR2 SVGAGI. The CDR3 here is CASTADSNQPQHF. The CDR3 DNA reads as TGTGCCAGCACCGCGGACAGTAATCAGCCCCAGCATTTT.

This clone was detected a few times. The chain uses TRBV5-6 and TRBJ1-1; maybe TRBD1 (5 bases). V was pared by 0 bases and J by 6 bases, with 15 bases between. CDR1 and CDR2 (germline): SGHDT, YYEEEE. The CDR3 sequence is 15 residues long. CDR3 nucleotides: TGTGCCAGCAGCTTGGGGCAGGGCAGCCTCGCTGAAGCTTTCTTT. Translating it yields CASSLGQGSLAEAFF.

This clone was detected only a few times. The chain has TRBV11-2 and TRBJ2-1; TRBD1 aligns across 8 bases. The V gene's germline CDR1 is SGHAT and CDR2 FQNNGV. The CDR3 has 13 amino acids. V shed 6 bases and J 7 bases; nucleotides not matched to a gene: 5. As DNA, the CDR3 is TGTGCCAGCAGTTGGGGACAGGTAAATGAGCAGTTCTTC. It is translated as CASSWGQVNEQFF.

The chain employs TRBV5-1 and TRBJ1-2; the match to TRBD1 covers 8 bases. CDR1 SGHRS and CDR2 YFSETQ come from the germline V gene. The junction had 6 bases not matched to a gene; V was cut back by 1 base and J by 4 bases. The CDR3 totals 15 residues. CDR3 DNA sequence: TGCGCCAGCAGCTTGAGTCAGGGGGCACCCTATGGCTACACCTTC. Its translation is CASSLSQGAPYGYTF.

The chain employs TRBV6-5 and TRBJ1-2; D gene ambiguous. From germline, CDR1 is MNHEY and CDR2 SVGAGI. This CDR3 spans 13 amino acids. Trimming stripped 5 bases from V and 8 bases from J, with 15 bases between. The CDR3, as DNA: TGTGCCAGCAGTCAAGGGTTGCCGGGGGGCTACACCTTC. Protein: CASSQGLPGGYTF.

This chain links TRBV7-2 with TRBJ2-4, with unresolved D. V dropped 8 bases and J dropped 7 bases, with 21 bases sitting between them. Germline loops: CDR1 SGHTA, CDR2 FQGNSA. CDR3 size: 15 residues. CDR3 nucleotides: TGTGCCAGCGCTACCGCCGGGTTCAGCACCAACATTCAGTACTTC. As protein: CASATAGFSTNIQYF.

The chain has TRBV5-6 and TRBJ2-7; 10 bases align to TRBD1. Germline CDR1 SGHDT, CDR2 YYEEEE. V lost 4 bases, J lost 5 bases, and 6 bases stayed unmatched. The CDR3 contains 14 residues. The CDR3 region has the DNA TGTGCCAGCAGCCCGACAGGGGGCGGGGACGAGCAGTACTTC. Protein product: CASSPTGGGDEQYF.

V gene TRBV30 combines with J gene TRBJ1-3; the D is unclear. Trimming cost V 4 bases and J 0 bases, with 7 bases left between them. From germline, CDR1 is GTSNPN and CDR2 SVGIG (reference sequence). This CDR3 is 13 amino acids long. The CDR3 sequence is CAWIRASGNTIYF. CDR3 nucleotide sequence: TGTGCCTGGATTAGGGCCTCTGGAAACACCATATATTTT. Filled out from reference TRBV30 and TRBJ1-3, the complete variable domain reads SQTIHQWPATLVQPVGSPLSLECTVEGTSNPNLYWYRQAAGRGLQLLFYSVGIGQISSEVPQNLSASRPQDRQFILSSKKLLLSDSGFYLCAWIRASGNTIYFGEGSWLTVV.

The rearrangement joins TRBV29-1 to TRBJ1-1; unclear D gene. The CDR3 length is 11 residues. The germline CDR1 and CDR2 sequences are SQVTM and ANQGSEA. The germline V and J ends were trimmed by 6 bases and 1 base, with 6 bases remaining between them. CDR3 sequence reads: CSVYKNTEAFF. In DNA form, the CDR3 reads TGCAGCGTATACAAGAACACTGAAGCTTTCTTT.

The chain has TRBV25-1 and TRBJ1-3; D is unclear. Trimming took off 1 base at V and 0 bases at J, with 10 bases between the two ends. The germline V gene has CDR1 MGHDK and CDR2 SYGVNS. The CDR3 extends over 16 amino acids. The CDR3 DNA sequence: TGTGCCAGCAGTGAATCCCGAGGAGTCTCTGGAAACACCATATATTTT. It encodes CASSESRGVSGNTIYF.

The chain combines TRBV5-1 with TRBJ2-1, with D tentatively TRBD1 (6 bases). This CDR3 has 12 amino acids. Trimming pared 4 bases from V and 6 bases from J, leaving 8 bases between. In germline, CDR1 is SGHRS, CDR2 YFSETQ. The CDR3 loop is CASSVQGNEQFF. For the CDR3, the DNA is TGCGCCAGCAGCGTACAGGGCAATGAGCAGTTCTTC.

This chain links TRBV5-1 with TRBJ2-5; no firm D call. The germline V gene has CDR1 SGHRS and CDR2 YFSETQ. V lost 5 bases to trimming and J lost 4 bases, with 18 bases between them. The CDR3 has 15 residues. Here the CDR3 reads CASRRFGDLGETQYF. The CDR3 nucleotides are TGCGCCAGCAGACGATTTGGCGACCTAGGAGAGACCCAGTACTTC.

This rearrangement joins TRBV5-1 to TRBJ1-1; the D is unclear. CDR3 size: 14 residues. The V gene's germline CDR1 is SGHRS and CDR2 YFSETQ. Trimming cost V 0 bases and J 5 bases, with 11 bases left between them. The CDR3 bases are TGCGCCAGCAGCTTGGCCGTGAGTAGTACTGAAGCTTTCTTT. This encodes CASSLAVSSTEAFF.